This is a list of T cell receptor beta chains from one sample in a study of T cells after yellow fever vaccination. From the 5' RACE reads, TCRdb called clonotypes with MiXCR, one entry per CDR3 protein. The data show about 320,000 distinct CDR3 sequences, around 10% seen once. The material was CD4+ T cells sorted from PBMCs, obtained 45 days after the yellow fever booster vaccination. These receptors all stem from a man in his late teens or twenties who received the YFV17D yellow fever vaccine. CDR3s include the opening cysteine and the closing phenylalanine or tryptophan. The order of the fields is clone size, D gene, V gene, J gene, CDR3 protein, CDR3 DNA. A D gene is named only where the DNA matches it firmly. Some rows have no size entry. The others give once, few or many, or a class for an expanded clone.

.	.	TRBV28	TRBJ2-5	CASKRYTQETQYF	TGTGCCAGCAAGCGGTACACCCAAGAGACCCAGTACTTC
.	.	TRBV7-8	TRBJ1-5	CASSRGRDQNQPQHF	TGTGCCAGCAGCCGCGGGAGGGACCAAAATCAGCCCCAGCATTTT
.	.	TRBV3-1	TRBJ2-5	CASSQDDPAGTQYF	TGTGCCAGCAGCCAAGATGACCCAGCTGGGACCCAGTACTTC
many	TRBD1	TRBV28	TRBJ1-5	CASSWTGNQPQHF	TGTGCCAGCAGTTGGACAGGGAATCAGCCCCAGCATTTT
.	.	TRBV6-2/TRBV6-3	TRBJ2-2	CASRVYTGELFF	TGTGCCAGCAGAGTGTACACCGGGGAGCTGTTTTTT
many	.	TRBV27	TRBJ2-1	CASSSRGDEQFF	TGTGCCAGCAGTTCCCGGGGCGATGAGCAGTTCTTC
many	TRBD1	TRBV11-2	TRBJ1-1	CASSLVPRGQAFF	TGTGCCAGCAGCTTAGTCCCCAGGGGGCAAGCTTTCTTT
.	.	TRBV6-2/TRBV6-3	TRBJ1-1	CASRRQLTEAFF	TGTGCCAGCAGGAGGCAGCTAACGGAAGCTTTCTTT
.	.	TRBV7-2	TRBJ1-1	CASSPQQQGRAFF	TGTGCCAGCAGCCCCCAGCAGCAGGGTAGGGCTTTCTTT
.	.	TRBV27	TRBJ2-2	CASSGRGGGNTGELFF	TGTGCCAGCAGTGGAAGGGGGGGCGGGAACACCGGGGAGCTGTTTTTT
many	.	TRBV6-5	TRBJ1-6	CASSYTFGSPLHF	.
.	TRBD1	TRBV2	TRBJ1-5	CATAGTGDQPQHF	TGTGCCACCGCCGGGACAGGAGATCAGCCCCAGCATTTT
few	TRBD1	TRBV9	TRBJ2-5	CASSAATGTGPEETQYF	TGTGCCAGCAGCGCGGCGACCGGGACAGGGCCTGAAGAGACCCAGTACTTC
few	TRBD2	TRBV24-1	TRBJ2-3	CATSDQTSGGALGTDTQYF	TGTGCCACCAGTGATCAGACTAGCGGGGGGGCCCTTGGGACAGATACGCAGTATTTT
.	.	TRBV9	TRBJ1-1	CASSVAQASTEAFF	TGTGCCAGCAGCGTAGCCCAGGCGAGTACTGAAGCTTTCTTT
.	.	TRBV4-3	TRBJ2-3	CASSQRTSTDTQYF	TGCGCCAGCAGCCAGCGGACTAGCACAGATACGCAGTATTTT
many	.	TRBV12-3/TRBV12-4	TRBJ1-5	CASSPQGYAQHF	TGTGCCAGCAGTCCGCAGGGCTACGCCCAGCATTTT
few	.	TRBV21-1	TRBJ2-7	CASSKGQAYEQYF	TGTGCCAGCAGCAAGGGACAAGCTTACGAGCAGTACTTC
few	.	TRBV7-3	TRBJ2-2	CASSFPDTGELFF	TGTGCCAGCAGCTTCCCGGACACCGGGGAGCTGTTTTTT
.	TRBD1	TRBV7-8	TRBJ2-3	CASSLGQGHTQYF	TGTGCCAGCAGCTTGGGACAGGGCCATACGCAGTATTTT
few	.	TRBV12-3/TRBV12-4	TRBJ1-1	CASSPQGRDEAFF	TGTGCCAGCAGCCCTCAGGGAAGGGATGAAGCTTTCTTT
few	TRBD2	TRBV18	TRBJ2-1	CASSPPLAGGNEQFF	TGTGCCAGCTCACCTCCACTAGCGGGGGGGAATGAGCAGTTCTTC